In its sample, the clone carrying this T cell receptor (beta chain) was seen once. In the original analysis: Reference gene primers were amplified, and this amplification served to estimate nucleated cell counts. Sequenced by immunoSEQ multiplex PCR; TCRdb stores in-frame clones only, minus some. V, J and clone size reflect that table, while D and trimming were determined from the DNA. The table includes roughly 240,000 clones, around 80% detected once. Trimming removed 1 base at V and 1 base at J, with 6 bases between. The CDR3 has 14 amino acids. The V gene's germline CDR1 is SGHTA and CDR2 FQGNSA. This sample was taken from a study of blood T cell repertoires in COVID-19. Overall study context: From the United States, Italy and Spain came samples of acute and convalescent COVID-19.

The clonotype originates from a woman aged 80 or over with acute or convalescent COVID-19. The specimen sequenced was peripheral blood. V gene TRBV7-2 combines with J gene TRBJ2-3, with D perhaps TRBD2 (5 bases). CDR3 DNA: TGTGCCAGCAGCTTAGGGCGGGGCACAGATACGCAGTATTTT. It codes for CASSLGRGTDTQYF.